The sequence of this T cell receptor beta chain was determined in a study of blood T cell repertoires in COVID-19. In the study overall: Both acute and convalescent COVID-19 samples were obtained from the United States, Italy and Spain. From T cells, B-cell-depleted T cells, or PBMCs came the material, which was cDNA or gDNA.

Sequencing used immunoSEQ multiplex PCR; TCRdb keeps in-frame clones, though not all of them. The sample holds 95,000 to 110,000 clones; 75% to 85% are singletons and the top ten take about 5%. Germline-derived CDR1 and CDR2 are SNHLY and FYNNEI. This CDR3 contains 14 residues. V gave up 5 bases and J gave up 7 bases; unmatched junction bases: 7. The V gene is TRBV2, the J gene TRBJ2-1, with 8 nucleotides matching TRBD2. The source of this sequence is a man aged 60 to 75 with acute or convalescent COVID-19. What was sequenced was peripheral blood. The CDR3 here is CASSSIAGKNEQFF. The CDR3 DNA is TGTGCCAGCAGTAGCATAGCGGGGAAAAATGAGCAGTTCTTC. Based on the CDR3 plus reference TRBV2 and TRBJ2-1, the full variable domain is EPEVTQTPSHQVTQMGQEVILRCVPISNHLYFYWYRQILGQKVEFLVSFYNNEISEKSEIFDDQFSVERPDGSNFTLKIRSTKLEDSAMYFCASSSIAGKNEQFFGPGTRLTVL.